Presented here are 22 T cell receptor beta chains from one specimen sequenced in a study of beta chain features in type 1 diabetes. Overall study results and limits: Shorter TCRB CDR3s, moderately but significantly so, marked every one of the four CD4+ subsets in Type 1 diabetes patients.

Their cognate antigens are unknown. Reverse transcription of all isolated RNA meant that expressed TCRB transcripts were sequenced. Profiled with immunoSEQ multiplex PCR; TCRdb holds only in-frame clones, not every one. The sample has about 120,000 clones; about 16% are singletons. Sequencing used central memory CD4+ T cells from blood. The receptors come from a man aged 30 to 45 with type 1 diabetes.

About this clone: A read error is likely here: a far larger clone is one base away. Within the sample, other DNA sequences also encode this same CDR3. This chain joins TRBV30 and TRBJ1-2, with D possibly being TRBD1 (5 bases). The germline CDR1 and CDR2 sequences are GTSNPN and SVGIG (reference sequence). This CDR3 is 13 amino acids long. Trimming stripped 0 bases from V and 7 bases from J, with 12 bases between. CDR3 in DNA: TGTGCCTGGAGTGTCCTGGGGGTCAGTGGCTACACCTTC. Amino acids: CAWSVLGVSGYTF.

The table lists this clone with a few counts. The CDR3 spells CASSPGTGSEAFF. In nucleotides, the CDR3 is TGTGCCAGCAGCCCAGGGACCGGATCTGAAGCTTTCTTT. J is TRBJ1-1 and V is TRBV7-3; TRBD1 might be the D (5 bases). Germline CDR1 reads SGHTA; CDR2 reads FQGTGA. V lost 5 bases, J lost 6 bases, and 13 bases lay in between. This CDR3 has 13 residues.

This rearrangement joins TRBV7-2 to TRBJ1-3; 7 bases are shared with TRBD1. The CDR3 has 15 amino acids. CDR1 and CDR2 from the germline V gene are SGHTA and FQGNSA. V lost 2 bases and J lost 2; bases outside the gene matches: 3. In nucleotides, the CDR3 is TGTGCCAGCAGCTTACAGACAGGGACTGGAAACACCATATATTTT. Its protein product is CASSLQTGTGNTIYF. The complete variable domain, with remaining parts taken from reference TRBV7-2 and TRBJ1-3, reads GAGVSQSPSNKVTEKGKDVELRCDPISGHTALYWYRQSLGQGLEFLIYFQGNSAPDKSGLPSDRFSAERTGGSVSTLTIQRTQQEDSAVYLCASSLQTGTGNTIYFGEGSWLTVV.

The rearrangement uses TRBV6-5 and TRBJ2-1; 7 bases are shared with TRBD2. The length of the CDR3 is 15 residues. V lost 4 bases to trimming and J lost 0 bases; unmatched junction nucleotides: 3. Looked up from germline, CDR1 is MNHEY and CDR2 is SVGAGI. The CDR3 protein is CASSSSGNSYNEQFF. The CDR3 DNA sequence: TGTGCCAGCAGTTCGAGCGGGAACTCCTACAATGAGCAGTTCTTC.

Comments on this clone: A read error is likely here: a far larger clone is one base away. This chain connects TRBV7-2 to TRBJ2-3, with 11 bases aligning to TRBD2. Germline CDR1 and CDR2: SGHTA and FQGNSA. Losses at the gene ends were 5 bases for V and 6 bases for J; bases not matched to a gene: 4. The CDR3 is 14 residues long. The CDR3 loop is CASSVSGGADTQYF. For the CDR3, the DNA is TGTGCCAGCAGCGTTAGCGGGGGGGCTGATACGCAGTATTTT. Variable domain in full (rest from reference TRBV7-2 and TRBJ2-3): GAGVSQSPSNKVTEKGKDVELRCDPISGHTALYWYRQSLGQGLEFLIYFQGNSAPDKSGLPSDRFSAERTGGSVSTLTIQRTQQEDSAVYLCASSVSGGADTQYFGPGTRLTVL.

This clone came up many times. V gene TRBV7-2 combines with J gene TRBJ2-5, with a tentative D call TRBD1 (5 bases). From germline, CDR1 is SGHTA and CDR2 FQGNSA. V was pared by 4 bases and J by 5 bases, with 23 bases between. The CDR3 consists of 17 residues. CDR3 protein: CASSSLRSTRPGETQYF. CDR3 bases: TGTGCCAGCAGCTCCCTCCGCTCGACAAGGCCAGGGGAGACCCAGTACTTC.

V is TRBV14 and J is TRBJ2-2, with TRBD1 matching over 7 bases. Germline CDR1 SGHDN, CDR2 FVKESK. V lost 3 bases, J lost 4 bases, and 5 bases stayed unmatched. The CDR3 loop spans 15 amino acids. CDR3 sequence: CASSHTTGSTGELFF. DNA of the CDR3: TGTGCCAGCAGCCACACGACAGGGTCCACCGGGGAGCTGTTTTTT.

This chain connects TRBV7-9 to TRBJ2-3, with 9 bases matching TRBD2. Unmatched junction bases numbered 8, after V lost 5 bases and J lost 2 bases. The CDR3 is made up of 16 amino acids. Germline V gene data show CDR1 as SEHNR and CDR2 as FQNEAQ (reference sequence). The CDR3, as DNA: TGTGCCAGCAGCGCAGAAGCGGGGGGCCACACAGATACGCAGTATTTT. It codes for CASSAEAGGHTDTQYF.

This chain connects TRBV7-8 to TRBJ2-3, with D perhaps TRBD1 (5 bases). The V gene's germline CDR1 is SGHVS and CDR2 FQNEAQ. The V gene lost 7 bases and the J gene lost 3 bases, with 20 bases spanning the gap. The CDR3 has 16 residues. CDR3 region: CASILRGRQGTDTQYF. CDR3 DNA sequence: TGTGCCAGCATCCTGCGAGGCCGTCAGGGAACAGATACGCAGTATTTT.

The chain couples TRBV9 to TRBJ2-7; D remains unclear. The V gene's germline CDR1 is SGDLS and CDR2 YYNGEE. This CDR3 has 15 amino acids. V was clipped by 0 bases and J by 0 bases, with 10 bases between them. CDR3 DNA sequence: TGTGCCAGCAGCGTAGATGGCGGTAGCTCCTACGAGCAGTACTTC. This translates into CASSVDGGSSYEQYF.

There are a few counts of this clone. The CDR3 nucleotides read TGTGCCAGCAGTTCGCACGGGACCACCGGGGAGCTGTTTTTT. Its translation: CASSSHGTTGELFF. The chain joins TRBV27 to TRBJ2-2, with D possibly called TRBD1 or TRBD2 (5 bases each). Germline assignment: CDR1 MNHEY and CDR2 SMNVEV (reference sequence). Trimming removed 4 bases from V and 4 bases from J, with 10 bases in between. The CDR3 is made up of 14 amino acids.

The genes are TRBV5-4 and TRBJ2-2; D is unclear. V shed 0 bases and J shed 7 bases, with 7 bases lying between them. Germline assignment: CDR1 SGHNT and CDR2 YYREEE (reference sequence). The length of the CDR3 is 13 residues. The CDR3 DNA is TGTGCCAGCAGCTTGGTGGCATTCGGGGAGCTGTTTTTT. It encodes CASSLVAFGELFF.

This clone was seen at least ten times. The chain uses TRBV29-1 and TRBJ2-5; the match to TRBD1 covers 10 bases. V lost 7 bases, J lost 5 bases, and 13 bases stayed unmatched. CDR1 and CDR2 from the germline V gene are SQVTM and ANQGSEA. CDR3 length: 15 amino acids. The CDR3 here is CSARARQGALETQYF. For the CDR3, the DNA is TGCAGCGCGAGAGCCCGACAGGGGGCCCTTGAGACCCAGTACTTC.

This clone was picked up a small number of times. The chain is built from TRBV11-2 and TRBJ2-7; D unclear. Germline loops: CDR1 SGHAT, CDR2 FQNNGV. Trimming shortened V by 5 bases and J by 0 bases, and 11 bases separated the two germline ends. The CDR3 has 14 residues. The CDR3 sequence is CASSPPHSSYEQYF. Here the CDR3 DNA reads TGTGCCAGCAGCCCCCCTCATAGCTCCTACGAGCAGTACTTC.

The rearrangement links TRBV5-1 to TRBJ2-7; D is unresolved. Trimming pared 3 bases from V and 4 bases from J, leaving 8 bases between. CDR1 SGHRS and CDR2 YFSETQ come from the germline V gene. The CDR3 runs 12 residues. The CDR3 DNA sequence: TGCGCCAGCAGCTCTGAAGGTTACGAGCAGTACTTC. Residues: CASSSEGYEQYF.

This clone turned up a few times. This sequence joins TRBV2 and TRBJ1-4; D is ambiguous. The CDR3 spans 14 residues. Trimming shortened V by 4 bases and J by 5 bases, and 11 bases separated the two germline ends. From germline, CDR1 is SNHLY and CDR2 FYNNEI. Here the CDR3 reads CASSGGRLNEKLFF. CDR3 nucleotides: TGTGCCAGCAGTGGAGGACGGCTGAATGAAAAACTGTTTTTT.

The V call is TRBV27, the J call TRBJ2-1; the D is unclear. Trimming pared 7 bases from V and 12 bases from J, leaving 31 bases between. The CDR3 spans 17 residues. Germline V gene lookup returns CDR1 MNHEY and CDR2 SMNVEV (reference sequence). In nucleotides, the CDR3 is TGTGCCAGCACTTATAATGGGCAACCTACCCGCCACGATGTGCAGTTCTTC. Encoded protein: CASTYNGQPTRHDVQFF.

The V gene is TRBV6-6, the J gene TRBJ1-1; D is unclear. CDR1 and CDR2 from the germline V gene are MNHNY and SVGAGI (reference sequence). Trimming removed 3 bases at V and 0 bases at J, with 8 bases between. The CDR3 covers 14 residues. The DNA of the CDR3 is TGTGCCAGCAGTTATTCTGGTCTGAACACTGAAGCTTTCTTT. Protein sequence: CASSYSGLNTEAFF.

The CDR3 bases are TGCGCCACTTCGACAATAGCGGGGGGAGACTACAATGAGCAGTTCTTC. Translation: CATSTIAGGDYNEQFF. The gene calls are TRBV4-3 and TRBJ2-1; TRBD2 aligns across 10 bases. The CDR3 is 16 residues long. The V and J ends lost 10 bases and 3 bases, in that order; junction bases with no gene match: 12. Germline lookup yields CDR1 LGHNA and CDR2 YSLEER.

A few counts support this clone. The chain employs TRBV29-1 and TRBJ1-1, with D possibly matching TRBD1 (6 bases). The CDR3 spans 13 residues. Trimming stripped 4 bases from V and 5 bases from J, with 14 bases between. Germline V CDR1 and CDR2: SQVTM, ANQGSEA. The CDR3 protein is CSVAVRGRTEAFF. The CDR3 DNA is TGCAGCGTTGCTGTCAGGGGTAGGACTGAAGCTTTCTTT.

The chain is built from TRBV7-2 and TRBJ2-3; D gene uncertain. The V and J ends lost 1 base and 4 bases respectively, with 3 bases between them. This CDR3 comprises 12 residues. Germline V gene data show CDR1 as SGHTA and CDR2 as FQGNSA. The CDR3 DNA reads TGTGCCAGCAGCTTAGGCCCAGATACGCAGTATTTT. This encodes CASSLGPDTQYF.

Points on this clone: The same CDR3 can be traced to other DNA sequences in this sample. J is TRBJ1-2 and V is TRBV29-1; a weak D match, TRBD1 (5 bases). The germline CDR1 and CDR2 sequences are SQVTM and ANQGSEA. The V end was cut by 4 bases, the J end by 8 bases, with 14 bases between. The CDR3 runs 12 residues. Written as DNA, the CDR3 is TGCAGCGTTGGAGGGCAGGGCGGGGGCTACACCTTC. Translating it yields CSVGGQGGGYTF.